These 10 T cell receptor beta chains share one sample of origin, sequenced in a study of blood T cell repertoires in COVID-19. Clones were sequenced by immunoSEQ multiplex PCR, and TCRdb holds only the in-frame ones, with some missing. The sample includes roughly 300,000 clones, about 89% of them seen just once. What was sequenced was PBMCs or T cells enriched from blood (not recorded which). The receptors stem from a woman in her twenties or thirties who had recovered from COVID-19.

J is TRBJ1-2 and V is TRBV7-3; D is perhaps TRBD1 (5 bases). The V gene lost 1 base and the J gene lost 2 bases, with 11 bases spanning the gap. The CDR3 is made up of 15 amino acids. Germline V gives CDR1 SGHTA, CDR2 FQGTGA. The CDR3 DNA reads TGTGCCAGCAGCTTAAGGGGCAGTGGGAACTATGGCTACACCTTC. The encoded protein is CASSLRGSGNYGYTF.

V usage is TRBV28 and J usage is TRBJ2-4, with D unclear. The germline V gene encodes CDR1 MDHEN and CDR2 SYDVKM. Trimming removed 6 bases from V and 1 base from J, with 10 bases in between. CDR3 length: 14 residues. The CDR3 loop reads CASRWALAKNIQYF. The CDR3 DNA reads as TGTGCCAGCAGATGGGCTCTTGCCAAAAACATTCAGTACTTC.

V gene TRBV19 combines with J gene TRBJ1-5, with 8 nucleotides matching TRBD1. The germline gives CDR1 LNHDA, CDR2 SQIVND (reference sequence). The junction had 4 bases not matched to a gene; V was cut back by 6 bases and J by 3 bases. The length of the CDR3 is 14 residues. CDR3 region: CASSPTGANQPQHF. The CDR3 nucleotides read TGTGCCAGTAGCCCGACAGGGGCCAATCAGCCCCAGCATTTT.

The J gene is TRBJ2-2, the V gene TRBV30; D is perhaps TRBD1 (6 bases). V was pared by 5 bases and J by 7 bases, with 20 bases between. The CDR3 length is 15 residues. Germline CDR1 GTSNPN, CDR2 SVGIG (reference sequence). CDR3 sequence reads: CAWDRVLWDIGELFF. DNA for the CDR3: TGTGCCTGGGATAGGGTACTATGGGACATCGGGGAGCTGTTTTTT.

This clone has only a few counts. V usage is TRBV12-3 or TRBV12-4 and J usage is TRBJ1-1; possibly TRBD1 for D (6 bases). This CDR3 comprises 12 residues. V gave up 4 bases and J gave up 10 bases, with 13 bases separating them. The CDR3 region is CASSYSTGGAFF. CDR3 bases: TGTGCCAGCAGTTACTCGACAGGAGGAGCTTTCTTT.

The chain links TRBV11-3 to TRBJ1-1; D unclear. This CDR3 has 13 residues. Germline V CDR1 and CDR2: SGHNT, YENEEA. The V end was cut by 3 bases, the J end by 2 bases, with 7 bases between. In nucleotides, the CDR3 is TGTGCCAGCAGCTTTACAGAAAACACTGAAGCTTTCTTT. Its protein is CASSFTENTEAFF. Complete variable domain (other parts from reference TRBV11-3 and TRBJ1-1): EAGVVQSPRYKIIEKKQPVAFWCNPISGHNTLYWYLQNLGQGPELLIRYENEEAVDDSQLPKDRFSAERLKGVDSTLKIQPAELGDSAVYLCASSFTENTEAFFGQGTRLTVV.

This clone occurred a few times. The chain carries TRBV25-1 and TRBJ2-7, with D perhaps matching TRBD1 (5 bases). Trimming left V 8 bases short and J 2 bases short, with 16 bases between. Germline CDR1 MGHDK, CDR2 SYGVNS. The CDR3 spans 14 residues. In DNA, the CDR3 is TGTGCCAGCCGAGACAGTACCATTGCCTACGAGCAGTACTTC. It encodes CASRDSTIAYEQYF.

The chain uses TRBV30 and TRBJ1-3; D is possibly TRBD1 (5 bases). The ends were cut back, 3 bases at V and 0 bases at J, with 12 bases in the middle. Germline V gene sequence: CDR1 GTSNPN, CDR2 SVGIG (reference sequence). The CDR3 contains 15 residues. CDR3 in DNA: TGTGCCTGGAGGGGTGACAGATACTCTGGAAACACCATATATTTT. Translating it yields CAWRGDRYSGNTIYF. Full variable domain (outside the CDR3, taken from reference TRBV30 and TRBJ1-3): SQTIHQWPATLVQPVGSPLSLECTVEGTSNPNLYWYRQAAGRGLQLLFYSVGIGQISSEVPQNLSASRPQDRQFILSSKKLLLSDSGFYLCAWRGDRYSGNTIYFGEGSWLTVV.

The chain is built from TRBV19 and TRBJ1-1; no clear D. The CDR3 consists of 14 residues. From germline, CDR1 is LNHDA and CDR2 SQIVND (reference sequence). Trimming removed 7 bases from V and 2 bases from J, with 14 bases in between. The CDR3 DNA is TGTGCCAGTATACTCGCATCGGGAAACACTGAAGCTTTCTTT. Protein sequence: CASILASGNTEAFF.

The genes are TRBV30 and TRBJ1-2, with a possible D match to TRBD1 (5 bases). V was clipped by 1 base and J by 1 base, with 10 bases between them. The CDR3 consists of 14 residues. The germline gives CDR1 GTSNPN, CDR2 SVGIG (reference sequence). The CDR3 loop is CAWSEGMGNYGYTF. The CDR3 DNA sequence: TGTGCCTGGAGTGAGGGGATGGGTAACTATGGCTACACCTTC.